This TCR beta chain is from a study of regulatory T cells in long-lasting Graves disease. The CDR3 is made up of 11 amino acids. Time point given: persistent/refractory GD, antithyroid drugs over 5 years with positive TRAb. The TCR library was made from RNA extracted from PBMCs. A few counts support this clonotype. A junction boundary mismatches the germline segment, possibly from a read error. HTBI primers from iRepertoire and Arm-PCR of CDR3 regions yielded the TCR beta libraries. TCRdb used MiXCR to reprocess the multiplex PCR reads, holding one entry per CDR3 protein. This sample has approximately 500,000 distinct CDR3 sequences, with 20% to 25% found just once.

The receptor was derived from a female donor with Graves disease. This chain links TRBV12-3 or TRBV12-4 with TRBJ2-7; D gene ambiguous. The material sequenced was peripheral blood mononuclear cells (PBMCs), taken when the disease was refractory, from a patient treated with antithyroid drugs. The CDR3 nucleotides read TGTGCCAGCAGTTCCTCATACGGGCAGTACTTC. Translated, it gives CASSSSYGQYF.